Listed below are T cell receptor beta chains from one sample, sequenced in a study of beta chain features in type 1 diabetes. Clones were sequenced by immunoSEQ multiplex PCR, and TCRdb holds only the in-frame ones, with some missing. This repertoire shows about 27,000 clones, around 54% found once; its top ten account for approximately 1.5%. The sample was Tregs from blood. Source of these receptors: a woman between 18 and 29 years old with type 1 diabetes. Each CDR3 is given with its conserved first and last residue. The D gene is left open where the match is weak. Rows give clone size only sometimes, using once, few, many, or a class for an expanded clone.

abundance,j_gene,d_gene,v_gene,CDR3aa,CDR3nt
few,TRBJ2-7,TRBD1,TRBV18,CASSEGQMYEQYF,TGTGCCAGCTCCGAGGGACAGATGTACGAGCAGTACTTC
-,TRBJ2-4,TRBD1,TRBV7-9,CASSSGQGDKNIQYF,TGTGCCAGCAGTTCCGGACAGGGGGACAAAAACATTCAGTACTTC
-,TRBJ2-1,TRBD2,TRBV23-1,CASSQSWASGDNEQFF,TGCGCCAGCAGTCAATCGTGGGCTAGCGGGGACAATGAGCAGTTCTTC
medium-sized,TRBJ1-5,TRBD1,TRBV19,CASSPRQGAQPQHF,TGTGCCAGTAGTCCTCGACAGGGGGCCCAGCCCCAGCATTTT
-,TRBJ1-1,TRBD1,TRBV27,CASGLTGKNTEAFF,TGTGCCAGCGGATTGACAGGGAAGAACACTGAAGCTTTCTTT
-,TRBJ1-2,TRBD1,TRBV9,CASSRDRGRRDYGYTF,TGTGCCAGCAGCCGGGACAGGGGGCGACGTGACTATGGCTACACCTTC
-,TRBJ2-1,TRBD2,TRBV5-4,CASSPIGTTGGNEQFF,TGTGCCAGCAGCCCCATCGGGACTACGGGAGGCAATGAGCAGTTCTTC
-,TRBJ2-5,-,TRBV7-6,CASSLDRVETQYF,TGTGCCAGCAGCTTAGACAGGGTAGAGACCCAGTACTTC
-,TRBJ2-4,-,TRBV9,CASSVSDSTGYIQYF,TGTGCCAGCAGCGTTAGTGACTCGACGGGATACATTCAGTACTTC
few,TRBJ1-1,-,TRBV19,CASSILGGGNTEAFF,TGTGCCAGTAGTATCCTGGGAGGTGGGAACACTGAAGCTTTCTTT
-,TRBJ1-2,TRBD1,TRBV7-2,CASSLARGSYGYTF,TGTGCCAGCAGCTTAGCCAGGGGGTCCTATGGCTACACCTTC
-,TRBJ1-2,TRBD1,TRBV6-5,CASRAGQAYGYTF,TGTGCCAGCAGAGCCGGACAGGCCTATGGCTACACCTTC
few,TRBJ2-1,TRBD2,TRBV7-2,CASSPRGAGESYNEQFF,TGTGCCAGCAGCCCGCGGGGGGCGGGAGAATCCTACAATGAGCAGTTCTTC
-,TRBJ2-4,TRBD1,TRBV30,CAWSPGQALKNIQYF,TGTGCCTGGAGTCCTGGACAGGCGCTTAAAAACATTCAGTACTTC
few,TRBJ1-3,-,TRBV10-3,CAISTVGNTIYF,TGTGCCATCAGTACAGTCGGAAACACCATATATTTT
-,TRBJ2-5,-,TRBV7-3,CASSPGAGQETQYF,TGTGCCAGCAGCCCAGGGGCTGGGCAAGAGACCCAGTACTTC
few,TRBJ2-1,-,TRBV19,CASSIGSSYEQFF,TGTGCCAGTAGTATAGGTAGTAGCTATGAGCAGTTCTTC
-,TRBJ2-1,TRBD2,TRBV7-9,CASSFLAGVGNEQFF,TGTGCCAGCAGCTTTCTAGCGGGGGTCGGGAATGAGCAGTTCTTC
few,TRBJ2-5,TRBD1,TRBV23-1,CASSQGTGRREEETQYF,TGCGCCAGCAGTCAAGGGACAGGGAGGCGGGAAGAAGAGACCCAGTACTTC
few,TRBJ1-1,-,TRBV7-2,CGSGAEAFF,TGTGGATCAGGGGCTGAAGCTTTCTTT